This T cell receptor (beta chain) was documented in a study of cytomegalovirus exposure and HLA in healthy donors. Whole-study context: In terms of ancestry, the Caucasian-associated cluster contained 81% of the roughly 400 genotyped donors. Overall study findings and caveats: Equally common other TCR beta chains were less clonally expanded than HLA-associated ones, a later analysis found.

Germline V lookup: CDR1 SEHNR, CDR2 FQNEAQ (reference sequence). V was clipped by 0 bases and J by 0 bases; unmatched bases: 11. This CDR3 region has 19 residues. Points on this clone: Its antigen is still unknown.

With 60 Vbeta and 13 Jbeta primers, the PCR was carried out. Sequencing used immunoSEQ multiplex PCR; TCRdb keeps in-frame clones, though not all of them. In the table there are fewer than 200,000 clones, roughly 67% of which are singletons. The sample consisted of PBMCs. The chain combines TRBV7-9 with TRBJ2-3, with 8 positions matching TRBD1. The TCR originated in a woman in her late teens or twenties in good health and CMV-seropositive. CDR3 amino acids: CASSLATGTGSSSTDTQYF. CDR3 coding DNA: TGTGCCAGCAGCTTAGCCACCGGGACAGGTTCCTCTAGCACAGATACGCAGTATTTT.